These T cell receptor beta chains were read from a single sample in a study of T cell changes during pregnancy in multiple sclerosis. Data came from immunoSEQ multiplex PCR; TCRdb stores just in-frame clones and leaves some out. The repertoire includes 45,000 to 50,000 clones, approximately 94% of them detected once, and around 4.2% sits in the top ten. The input for sequencing was CD8+ T cells from peripheral blood mononuclear cells, taken in the first trimester of pregnancy. Source of these receptors: a female donor with multiple sclerosis, enrolled in a pregnancy study. CDR3s include the opening cysteine and the closing phenylalanine or tryptophan. Rows give clone size only sometimes, using once, few, many, or a class for an expanded clone.

v_call: TRBV28
j_call: TRBJ1-2
clone_size: .
cdr3_aa: CASTPPDSYGYTF

v_call: TRBV6-1
j_call: TRBJ1-1
clone_size: .
cdr3_aa: CASSEIRDRISPEAFF

v_call: TRBV7-2
j_call: TRBJ1-2
clone_size: .
cdr3_aa: CASSLAPRVDGYTF

v_call: TRBV5-1
j_call: TRBJ2-6
clone_size: once
cdr3_aa: CASSLVVNSGANVLTF

v_call: TRBV27
j_call: TRBJ2-5
clone_size: .
cdr3_aa: CASSLPDGTGRLETQYF

v_call: TRBV27
j_call: TRBJ2-5
clone_size: once
cdr3_aa: CASSGGLGETQYF

v_call: TRBV10-3
j_call: TRBJ1-2
clone_size: .
cdr3_aa: CAISENIGLEGYTF

v_call: TRBV7-3
j_call: TRBJ1-2
clone_size: .
cdr3_aa: CASSLPGGVDGYTF

v_call: TRBV4-3
j_call: TRBJ2-1
clone_size: .
cdr3_aa: CASSKQRTSAAYYNEQFF

v_call: TRBV11-2
j_call: TRBJ2-4
clone_size: once
cdr3_aa: CASSLGGTALAKNIQYF

v_call: TRBV11-2
j_call: TRBJ2-3
clone_size: .
cdr3_aa: CASRLGTASTDTQYF

v_call: TRBV10-3
j_call: TRBJ2-7
clone_size: once
cdr3_aa: CAISEFSPGQGTYEQYF

v_call: TRBV6-5
j_call: TRBJ2-3
clone_size: .
cdr3_aa: CASGAPPEDTQYF

v_call: TRBV2
j_call: TRBJ2-7
clone_size: .
cdr3_aa: CAGRDRVGEQYF

v_call: TRBV28
j_call: TRBJ2-5
clone_size: .
cdr3_aa: CASCLWGSGSWGETQYF

v_call: TRBV12-5
j_call: TRBJ1-2
clone_size: .
cdr3_aa: CASGLVTGSGYTF

v_call: TRBV4-1
j_call: TRBJ2-2
clone_size: few
cdr3_aa: CASSQSPGGGTGELFF

v_call: TRBV27
j_call: TRBJ2-3
clone_size: .
cdr3_aa: CASSLSLDRVWDTQYF

v_call: TRBV4-3
j_call: TRBJ2-5
clone_size: .
cdr3_aa: CASSQGPGTGGQTQYF

v_call: TRBV6-5
j_call: TRBJ2-1
clone_size: once
cdr3_aa: CASMGQGYPYEQFF

v_call: TRBV4-3
j_call: TRBJ2-6
clone_size: .
cdr3_aa: CASSQDSSGANVLTF

v_call: TRBV4-3
j_call: TRBJ1-1
clone_size: .
cdr3_aa: CASSHAYGEAEAFF

v_call: TRBV28
j_call: TRBJ1-2
clone_size: few
cdr3_aa: CASSSPPEDYGYTF

v_call: TRBV29-1
j_call: TRBJ2-7
clone_size: .
cdr3_aa: CSVEDTSSYEQYF

v_call: TRBV4-3
j_call: TRBJ2-7
clone_size: .
cdr3_aa: CASSQEWETYEQYF

v_call: TRBV9
j_call: TRBJ2-7
clone_size: .
cdr3_aa: CASSPPSVSYEQYF

v_call: TRBV19
j_call: TRBJ1-3
clone_size: .
cdr3_aa: CASSMAPGGAHTIYF

v_call: TRBV6-5
j_call: TRBJ2-5
clone_size: .
cdr3_aa: CASSFSPGGNQETQYF

v_call: TRBV19
j_call: TRBJ2-1
clone_size: once
cdr3_aa: CATRLADIYNEQFF

v_call: TRBV19
j_call: TRBJ1-2
clone_size: .
cdr3_aa: CASSTGQNGYTF

v_call: TRBV9
j_call: TRBJ1-1
clone_size: .
cdr3_aa: CASSVGSRVTEAFF

v_call: TRBV4-2
j_call: TRBJ2-7
clone_size: .
cdr3_aa: CASSLGTSGSYEQYF

v_call: TRBV4-1
j_call: TRBJ2-5
clone_size: .
cdr3_aa: CASSPATQGPQETQYF

v_call: TRBV7-9
j_call: TRBJ2-5
clone_size: once
cdr3_aa: CASSPTPETQYF

v_call: TRBV2
j_call: TRBJ2-7
clone_size: .
cdr3_aa: CASNLGQLNYEQYF

v_call: TRBV25-1
j_call: TRBJ1-5
clone_size: .
cdr3_aa: CASSEAGDNQPQHF

v_call: TRBV29-1
j_call: TRBJ2-7
clone_size: .
cdr3_aa: CSTGPYRGGYEQYF

v_call: TRBV30
j_call: TRBJ2-7
clone_size: once
cdr3_aa: CSGTSEYEQYF

v_call: TRBV7-9
j_call: TRBJ1-1
clone_size: .
cdr3_aa: CASSPGWGEYTEAFF

v_call: TRBV30
j_call: TRBJ2-2
clone_size: .
cdr3_aa: CAWSRGTGELFF

v_call: TRBV9
j_call: TRBJ2-3
clone_size: .
cdr3_aa: CASSGQGDTQYF

v_call: TRBV7-6
j_call: TRBJ2-1
clone_size: .
cdr3_aa: CASSSPRGLEDSSYNEQFF

v_call: TRBV6-6
j_call: TRBJ1-1
clone_size: .
cdr3_aa: CASSLVNTEAFF

v_call: TRBV2
j_call: TRBJ1-3
clone_size: .
cdr3_aa: CASRGSKNTIYF

v_call: TRBV4-3
j_call: TRBJ1-5
clone_size: .
cdr3_aa: CASSQDRGAVNQPQHF

v_call: TRBV10-3
j_call: TRBJ1-5
clone_size: .
cdr3_aa: CAISESRSSNQPQHF

v_call: TRBV4-1
j_call: TRBJ2-7
clone_size: .
cdr3_aa: CASSQGRGSSYEQYF

v_call: TRBV4-3
j_call: TRBJ1-6
clone_size: .
cdr3_aa: CASSQRGGVGSPLHF

v_call: TRBV6-1
j_call: TRBJ2-5
clone_size: .
cdr3_aa: CASGHSGGEETQYF

v_call: TRBV27
j_call: TRBJ1-4
clone_size: .
cdr3_aa: CASRTQGLNEKLFF

v_call: TRBV4-2
j_call: TRBJ2-3
clone_size: .
cdr3_aa: CASSQDPQAADTQYF

v_call: TRBV11-1
j_call: TRBJ1-1
clone_size: .
cdr3_aa: CASSFGGRGPTDSEAFF

v_call: TRBV5-4
j_call: TRBJ1-4
clone_size: .
cdr3_aa: CASSSGGVLNEKLFF

v_call: TRBV11-2
j_call: TRBJ2-1
clone_size: .
cdr3_aa: CASSFRDSTYNEQFF

v_call: TRBV14
j_call: TRBJ1-3
clone_size: .
cdr3_aa: CASSQVLDSGNTIYF

v_call: TRBV27
j_call: TRBJ2-1
clone_size: .
cdr3_aa: CASSLLTTSGSPERQFF

v_call: TRBV18
j_call: TRBJ2-5
clone_size: once
cdr3_aa: CASSLYGTGEETQYF

v_call: TRBV7-6
j_call: TRBJ2-1
clone_size: .
cdr3_aa: CASSLEPDSYNEQFF

v_call: TRBV4-1
j_call: TRBJ2-7
clone_size: .
cdr3_aa: CASSPGHPSSYEQYF

v_call: TRBV4-2
j_call: TRBJ2-1
clone_size: .
cdr3_aa: CASSQDRYEAYNEQFF